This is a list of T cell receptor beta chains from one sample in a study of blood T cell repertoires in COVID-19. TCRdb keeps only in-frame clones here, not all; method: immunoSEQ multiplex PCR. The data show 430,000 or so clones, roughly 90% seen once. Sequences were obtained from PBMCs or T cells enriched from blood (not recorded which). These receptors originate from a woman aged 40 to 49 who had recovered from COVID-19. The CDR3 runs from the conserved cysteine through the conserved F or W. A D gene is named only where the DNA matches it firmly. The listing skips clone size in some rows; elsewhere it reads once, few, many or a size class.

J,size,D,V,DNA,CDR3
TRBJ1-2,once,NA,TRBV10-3,TGTGCCATCAGTGATAACAGGAACTATGGCTACACCTTC,CAISDNRNYGYTF
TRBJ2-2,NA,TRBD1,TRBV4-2,TGTGCCAGCAGCCAAGCGGGACAGGATAACACCGGGGAGCTGTTTTTT,CASSQAGQDNTGELFF
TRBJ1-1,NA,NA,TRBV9,TGTGCCAGCAGTACGGGGGTGAACACTGAAGCTTTCTTT,CASSTGVNTEAFF
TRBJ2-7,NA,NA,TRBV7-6,TGTGCCAGCAGCTTAGAATATGGCAATACGAGGGAGCAGTACTTC,CASSLEYGNTREQYF
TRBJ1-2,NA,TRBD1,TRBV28,TGTGCCAGCAGCCGAGGGGGGACAGGGGGCTACACCTTC,CASSRGGTGGYTF
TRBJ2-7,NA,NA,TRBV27,TGTGCCAGCAGGCCGGGACTCTCCCGCCGCGAGCAGTACTTC,CASRPGLSRREQYF
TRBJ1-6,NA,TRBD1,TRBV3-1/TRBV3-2,TGTGCCAGCAGCCTGGGACAGGGTAATTCACCCCTCCACTTT,CASSLGQGNSPLHF
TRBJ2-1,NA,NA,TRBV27,TGTGCCAGCAGTCGCACCCCCCTAGTCAATGAGCAGTTCTTC,CASSRTPLVNEQFF
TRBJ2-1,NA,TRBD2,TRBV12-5,TGTGCTAGTGGCCCCGTAGCGGGAGGCTACAATGAGCAGTTCTTC,CASGPVAGGYNEQFF
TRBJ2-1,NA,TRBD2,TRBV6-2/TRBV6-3,TGTGCCAGCAGTTACACTAGCGGTTACTCCTACAATGAGCAGTTCTTC,CASSYTSGYSYNEQFF
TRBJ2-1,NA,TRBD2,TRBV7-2,TGTGCCAGCAGCCCCGCTAGCGGGAGGGCCAATGAGCAGTTCTTC,CASSPASGRANEQFF
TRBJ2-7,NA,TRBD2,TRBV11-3,TGTGCCAGCAGTCATAATAGACTAGCGGGATTGGGCGAGCAGTACTTC,CASSHNRLAGLGEQYF
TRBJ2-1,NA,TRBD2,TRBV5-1,TGCGCCAGCAGCCCAGGGACTAGCGGGAATGAGCAGTTCTTC,CASSPGTSGNEQFF
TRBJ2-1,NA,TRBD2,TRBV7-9,TGTGCCAGCAGCTTACGGCGGGAGCGGCAGTTCTTC,CASSLRRERQFF
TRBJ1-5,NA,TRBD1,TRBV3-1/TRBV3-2,TGTGCCAGCAGCCAGAAACAGGGGTATCAGCCCCAGCATTTT,CASSQKQGYQPQHF
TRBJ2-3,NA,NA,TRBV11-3,TGTGCCAGCAGCTTAGTTGCAGGGTTGGATACGCAGTATTTT,CASSLVAGLDTQYF
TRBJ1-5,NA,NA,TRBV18,TGTGCCAGCTCAGCGGAACAAAACAATCAGCCCCAGCATTTT,CASSAEQNNQPQHF
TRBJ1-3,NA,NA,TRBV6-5,TGTGCCAGCAGTTACTCCGGGGGGGGAAACACCATATATTTT,CASSYSGGGNTIYF
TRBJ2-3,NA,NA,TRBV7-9,TGTGCCAGCAGCTTTTCTACAGATACGCAGTATTTT,CASSFSTDTQYF
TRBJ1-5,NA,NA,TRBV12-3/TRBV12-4,TGTGCCAGTGGGTCAGGCACGGGACAGCCCCAGCATTTT,CASGSGTGQPQHF
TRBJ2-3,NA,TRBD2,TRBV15,TGTGCCACCAGCAGAGAAAGACTAGCGGGAGGATGGGATACGCAGTATTTT,CATSRERLAGGWDTQYF
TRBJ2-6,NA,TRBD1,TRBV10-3,TGTGCCATCAGTGAACATGGACAGGGGGTTACCAACGTCCTGACTTTC,CAISEHGQGVTNVLTF
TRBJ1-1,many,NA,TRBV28,TGTGCCAGCAGCCCCAGATGGGGGCCCACTGAAGCTTTCTTT,CASSPRWGPTEAFF
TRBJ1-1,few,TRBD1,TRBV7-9,TGTGCCAGCAGGCACAGACAGGGAGGCACTGAAGCTTTCTTT,CASRHRQGGTEAFF
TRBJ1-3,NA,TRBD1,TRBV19,TGTGCCAGTAGTCCCCAAATCCGACAGGGGGCTGGAAACACCATATATTTT,CASSPQIRQGAGNTIYF
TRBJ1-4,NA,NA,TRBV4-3,TGCGCCAGCAGCCGGCAACGGGGAGATGAAAAACTGTTTTTT,CASSRQRGDEKLFF
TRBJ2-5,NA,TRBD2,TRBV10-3,TGTGCCATCACTGGGACTACGATGGGGGCCCAGTACTTC,CAITGTTMGAQYF
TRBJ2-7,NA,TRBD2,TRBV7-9,TGTGCCAGCAGCCCCCTAGCGGGAGGGCCGTTCGAGCAGTACTTC,CASSPLAGGPFEQYF
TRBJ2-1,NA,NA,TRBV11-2,TGTGCCAGCAGCTCATCAGGGCCCCTTTATGGTGAGCAGTTCTTC,CASSSSGPLYGEQFF
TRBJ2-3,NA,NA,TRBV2,TGTGCCAGCAGTGAAGCGCTTAGGGGTTTGGATACGCAGTATTTT,CASSEALRGLDTQYF
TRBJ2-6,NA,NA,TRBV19,TGTGCCAGCGGGCAAACGGGGGTTGGGGCCAACGTCCTGACTTTC,CASGQTGVGANVLTF
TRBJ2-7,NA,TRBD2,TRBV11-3,TGTGCCAGCAGCCCGACTAGCGGGAGGGCCAACGAGCAGTACTTC,CASSPTSGRANEQYF
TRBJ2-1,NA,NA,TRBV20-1,TGCAGTGCCCGCAACGGGAATGAGCAGTTCTTC,CSARNGNEQFF
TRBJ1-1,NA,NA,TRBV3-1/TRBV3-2,TGTGCCAGCAGCCAAGAAGGGGGTCGGGCTGAAGCTTTCTTT,CASSQEGGRAEAFF
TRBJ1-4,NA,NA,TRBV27,TGTGCCAGCATCCCCAGTCCAGAATTTGGTGAAAAACTGTTTTTT,CASIPSPEFGEKLFF
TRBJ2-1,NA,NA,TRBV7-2,TGTGCCAGCAGCGGGACACCTTCCTACAATGAGCAGTTCTTC,CASSGTPSYNEQFF
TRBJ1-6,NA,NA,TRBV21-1,TGTGCCAGCCGTCGTGGGTACAGGTACAATTCACCCCTCCACTTT,CASRRGYRYNSPLHF
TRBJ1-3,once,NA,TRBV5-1,TGCGCCAGCAGTGAAGGGAGGCCTGGAAACACCATATATTTT,CASSEGRPGNTIYF
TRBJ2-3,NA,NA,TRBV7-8,TGTGCCAGCAGCCCTCCCTGGGGCATAAATACGCAGTATTTT,CASSPPWGINTQYF
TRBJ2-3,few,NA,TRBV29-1,TGCAGCGTTGTCAGCGGCGCAGATACGCAGTATTTT,CSVVSGADTQYF
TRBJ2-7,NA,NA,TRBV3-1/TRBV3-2,TGTGCCAGCAGCCTCAAGCTACAGGGCTACGAGCAGTACTTC,CASSLKLQGYEQYF
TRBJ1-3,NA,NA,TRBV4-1,TGCGCCAGCAAAGCACTGATTGGAAACACCATATATTTT,CASKALIGNTIYF
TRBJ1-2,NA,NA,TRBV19,TGTGCCAGTGGGGGCGATCGCACCAGGGGAATAGCTAACTATGGCTACACCTTC,CASGGDRTRGIANYGYTF
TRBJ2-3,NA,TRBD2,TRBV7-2,TGTGCCAGCAGCATCCCTAGCGGCGGCACAGATACGCAGTATTTT,CASSIPSGGTDTQYF
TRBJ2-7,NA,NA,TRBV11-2,TGTGCCAGCAGCTTAGTTCAGGGCCGCGAGTACTTC,CASSLVQGREYF